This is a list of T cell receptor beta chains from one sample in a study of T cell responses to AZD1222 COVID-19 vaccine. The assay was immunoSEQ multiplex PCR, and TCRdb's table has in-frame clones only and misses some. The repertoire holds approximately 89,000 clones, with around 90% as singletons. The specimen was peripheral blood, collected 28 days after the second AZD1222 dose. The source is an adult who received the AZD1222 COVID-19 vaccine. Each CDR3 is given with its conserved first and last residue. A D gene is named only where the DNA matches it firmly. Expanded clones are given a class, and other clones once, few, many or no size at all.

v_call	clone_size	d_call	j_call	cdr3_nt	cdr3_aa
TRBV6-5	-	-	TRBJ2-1	TGTGCCAGCAGTTACTCGATTGGGTACAATGAGCAGTTCTTC	CASSYSIGYNEQFF
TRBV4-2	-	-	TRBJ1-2	TGTGCCAGCAGCCAAGCGGGCCGGCAGGGAGGCTATGGCTACACCTTC	CASSQAGRQGGYGYTF
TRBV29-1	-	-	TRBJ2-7	TGCAGCGTTGACGACATGTACCGTACCGAGCAGTACTTC	CSVDDMYRTEQYF
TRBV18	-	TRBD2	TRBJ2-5	TGTGCCAGCTCACCCGGACTAGCGGGGCCTCGGGAGACCCAGTACTTC	CASSPGLAGPRETQYF
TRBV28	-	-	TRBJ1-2	TGTGCCAGCAGTTCACCCACTCCGGGTGGCTACACCTTC	CASSSPTPGGYTF
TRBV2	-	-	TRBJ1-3	TGTGCCAGCAGTGAAGCTCCAACCGCCGCTTGGGGAAACACCATATATTTT	CASSEAPTAAWGNTIYF
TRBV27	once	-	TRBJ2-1	TGTGCCAGCACCAGGACTACCGTCGATGAGCAGTTCTTC	CASTRTTVDEQFF
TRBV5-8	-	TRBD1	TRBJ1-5	TGTGCCAGCAGCCTAGACAGGGGGAATCAGCCCCAGCATTTT	CASSLDRGNQPQHF
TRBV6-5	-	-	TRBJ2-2	TGTGCCACCCGGTGGGCCGGGGAGCTGTTTTTT	CATRWAGELFF
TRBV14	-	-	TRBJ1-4	TGTGCCAGCAGTGGACGACGTAATGAAAAACTGTTTTTT	CASSGRRNEKLFF
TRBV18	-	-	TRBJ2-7	TGTGCCAGCTCACTAGCCTACGAGCAGTACTTC	CASSLAYEQYF
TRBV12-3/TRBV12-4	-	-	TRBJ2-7	TGTGCCAGCAGTTTACAGGGTGCCTACGAGCAGTACTTC	CASSLQGAYEQYF
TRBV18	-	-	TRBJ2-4	TGTGCCAGCTCACTCGCGGACTCCCGTATTCAGTACTTC	CASSLADSRIQYF
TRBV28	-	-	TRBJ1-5	TGTGCCAGCAGTTTCCAGGGGTGGTGGGCCCAGCATTTT	CASSFQGWWAQHF
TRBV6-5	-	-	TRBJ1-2	TGTGCCAGCAGTTACTCGACCAGTAATGGCTACACCTTC	CASSYSTSNGYTF
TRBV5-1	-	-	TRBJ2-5	TGCGCCAGCAGCTTAACTAGCACCGAAGAGACCCAGTACTTC	CASSLTSTEETQYF
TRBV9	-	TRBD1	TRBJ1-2	TGTGCCAGCAGCGTAGGAGGGGGCAGCTATGGCTACACCTTC	CASSVGGGSYGYTF
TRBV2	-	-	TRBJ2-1	TGTGCCAGCAGTGCGGAGCACTCCTACAATGAGCAGTTCTTC	CASSAEHSYNEQFF
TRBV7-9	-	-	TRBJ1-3	TGTGCCAGCAGCCGCACCGGACCTGGAAACACCATATATTTT	CASSRTGPGNTIYF